The 15 T cell receptor beta chains reported below all come from one sample, sequenced in a study of metastatic and nonmetastatic thyroid tumors. TCRdb re-called the PCR reads with MiXCR. Found here are around 37,000 clones, approximately 25% of them singletons; the top ten hold more than 12%. Patients were all untreated before their thyroid surgery. Sequenced input: tumor tissue. These receptors were collected from a female donor with papillary thyroid cancer or a benign thyroid nodule (not recorded which). Some clones in this sample may be carry-over from other donors' samples.

This clone qualifies as medium-sized (0.01 to 0.1%). The chain links TRBV9 to TRBJ1-1, with 8 bases that match TRBD1. Germline V CDR1 and CDR2: SGDLS, YYNGEE. After removal of 3 bases from V and 1 base from J, the junction contained 2 bases not matched to a gene. This CDR3 has 14 amino acids. The CDR3, as DNA: TGTGCCAGCAGCGCTGGGACAGGGAACACTGAAGCTTTCTTT. This gives the protein CASSAGTGNTEAFF. The full variable domain, completed using reference TRBV9 and TRBJ1-1, is DSGVTQTPKHLITATGQRVTLRCSPRSGDLSVYWYQQSLDQGLQFLIQYYNGEERAKGNILERFSAQQFPDLHSELNLSSLELGDSALYFCASSAGTGNTEAFFGQGTRLTVV.

CDR3: CSAGGSFRDSLGSGFSYEQYF. CDR3 nucleotide sequence: TGCAGTGCCGGAGGTAGTTTCCGGGACAGTTTGGGGAGCGGATTCTCCTACGAGCAGTACTTC. The chain couples TRBV20-1 to TRBJ2-7; the match to TRBD1 covers 7 bases. The CDR3 runs 21 residues. Germline CDR1 and CDR2: DFQATT and SNEGSKA (reference sequence). Trimming removed 6 bases from V and 0 bases from J; junction bases left unmatched: 29.

This clone was seen repeatedly, ten times or more. The chain links TRBV7-9 to TRBJ2-5; 8 bases match TRBD1. Germline V gives CDR1 SEHNR, CDR2 FQNEAQ (reference sequence). CDR3 length equals 14 residues. J lost 7 bases, V lost 5 bases, and 9 bases had no gene match. CDR3 protein: CASSPGGAGGTQYF. The CDR3 DNA follows: TGTGCCAGCAGCCCAGGGGGCGCCGGGGGGACCCAGTACTTC.

The chain employs TRBV20-1 and TRBJ1-1; D is perhaps TRBD1 (5 bases). V was shortened by 6 bases and J by 4 bases, with 21 bases between the two germline ends. Germline loops: CDR1 DFQATT, CDR2 SNEGSKA (reference sequence). The CDR3 length is 15 residues. CDR3 coding DNA: TGCAGTGCGAACGGGTTGGGGCATGGGGGCACTGAAGCTTTCTTT. Its protein is CSANGLGHGGTEAFF.

The rearrangement links TRBV11-2 to TRBJ2-6; 7 positions agree with TRBD2. Trimming cost V 2 bases and J 0 bases; bases outside gene matches: 7. The germline gives CDR1 SGHAT, CDR2 FQNNGV. The CDR3 is 18 residues long. The CDR3, as DNA: TGTGCCAGCAGCTTACGGGGGGTCGAATACTCTGGGGCCAACGTCCTGACTTTC. It codes for CASSLRGVEYSGANVLTF. Combining the CDR3 with reference TRBV11-2 and TRBJ2-6 gives the whole variable domain EAGVAQSPRYKIIEKRQSVAFWCNPISGHATLYWYQQILGQGPKLLIQFQNNGVVDDSQLPKDRFSAERLKGVDSTLKIQPAKLEDSAVYLCASSLRGVEYSGANVLTFGAGSRLTVL.

At least ten counts were recorded for this clone. The V and J genes are TRBV28 and TRBJ2-5, with a tentative D call TRBD1 (5 bases). V lost 2 bases, J lost 1 base, and 14 bases lay in between. The CDR3 is made up of 16 amino acids. Per germline, CDR1 MDHEN and CDR2 SYDVKM. DNA of the CDR3: TGTGCCAGCAGTTTAGGGGCCTCAGCCTCCCAAGAGACCCAGTACTTC. Encoded protein: CASSLGASASQETQYF.

This rearrangement joins TRBV7-8 to TRBJ1-2; TRBD1 matches 7 bases. J gave up 1 base and V 5 bases, and 13 bases lay outside the gene matches. Germline CDR1 is SGHVS and CDR2 is FQNEAQ. CDR3 length: 17 residues. CDR3 amino acids: CASSPTGPDAYNYGYTF. The CDR3 coding sequence is TGTGCCAGCAGCCCGACAGGGCCAGATGCCTATAACTATGGCTACACCTTC.

This clone was counted ten times or more. The chain joins TRBV12-3 or TRBV12-4 to TRBJ1-2; D is possibly TRBD1 (5 bases). CDR3 length: 13 amino acids. With 10 bases removed from V and 6 bases from J, the gap between germline ends came to 18 bases. The CDR3 sequence is CAIGEGAMNGYTF. For the CDR3, the DNA is TGTGCCATAGGGGAAGGGGCGATGAATGGCTACACCTTC.

Of note for this clone: At one boundary the junction diverges from the germline segment, which might be a read error. In the same sample, other DNA sequences code for this CDR3. J is TRBJ2-2 and V is TRBV12-3 or TRBV12-4; TRBD1 aligns across 10 bases. The length of the CDR3 is 16 residues. CDR3 amino acids: CASRRTGTGVTGELFF. For the CDR3, the DNA is TGTGCCAGCAGAAGAACCGGGACAGGGGTTACCGGTGAGCTGTTTTTT.

With regard to this clone: The junction departs from the called germline gene at one end, perhaps through a read error. This sequence joins TRBV7-2 and TRBJ2-2; D is ambiguous. The CDR3 covers 15 residues. Germline CDR1 is SGHTA and CDR2 is FQGNSA. CDR3 DNA: TGTGCCAGCAGCTTATCCGGGCCGCGCACCGTGGAGCTGTTTTTT. Encoded protein: CASSLSGPRTVELFF.

The count of this clone is one. The conserved phenylalanine or tryptophan is not found at the CDR3 terminus, so this likely reflects a read error. The CDR3 region has the DNA TGCGCCAGCAGCTTGGGAACCTATGGCTACACCCTA. Amino acids: CASSLGTYGYTL. This chain uses TRBV5-1 with TRBJ1-2, with D unresolved. The CDR3 length is 12 residues. Trimming shortened V by 0 bases and J by 4 bases, and 4 bases separated the two germline ends. Germline V gene lookup returns CDR1 SGHRS and CDR2 YFSETQ.

This clone was counted between two and nine times. The DNA is left out, because the CDR3 cannot be placed on it with certainty; the CDR3 is given as TCRdb lists it. The rearrangement joins TRBV28 to TRBJ1-1; the DNA was not used to check the table's D call, TRBD1. Germline V gives CDR1 MDHEN, CDR2 SYDVKM. The CDR3 is 13 residues long, counting both termini. The CDR3 here is CASSFGQGARTSF.

The V call is TRBV11-1, the J call TRBJ2-7; 9 bases are a match to TRBD1. The V gene end was trimmed by 3 bases and the J gene end by 6 bases; junction bases not matched to a gene: 9. The V gene's germline CDR1 is SGHAT and CDR2 FQDESV (reference sequence). The CDR3 is made up of 15 amino acids. The CDR3 nucleotides are TGTGCCAGCAGCTTCACTAGACAGGGGGGTACCGAGCAGTACTTC. As protein: CASSFTRQGGTEQYF. The full variable domain, in which reference TRBV11-1 and TRBJ2-7 provide the parts outside the CDR3, is EAEVAQSPRYKITEKSQAVAFWCDPISGHATLYWYRQILGQGPELLVQFQDESVVDDSQLPKDRFSAERLKGVDSTLKIQPAELGDSAMYLCASSFTRQGGTEQYFGPGTRLTVT.

The chain uses TRBV20-1 and TRBJ1-5, with TRBD1 matching 9 bases. Germline CDR1 reads DFQATT; CDR2 reads SNEGSKA (reference sequence). V was pared by 6 bases and J by 6 bases, with 9 bases of the junction left unmatched. The CDR3 totals 14 residues. The CDR3 sequence: CSASRRDRVQPQHF. For the CDR3, the DNA is TGCAGTGCCAGCCGTCGGGACAGGGTTCAGCCCCAGCATTTT.

On this clone: One end of the junction varies from germline; a read error may be responsible. The gene calls are TRBV18 and TRBJ1-5; D not certain. The CDR3 sequence is 13 residues long. Germline V CDR1 and CDR2: KGHSH, LQKENI. The CDR3 region is CASSPPSNQPQHF. The CDR3 nucleotides are TGTGCCAGCTCGCCACCTAGCAATCAGCCCCAGCATTTT.